This T cell receptor (beta chain) is from a study of blood T cell repertoires in COVID-19. CDR1 and CDR2 (germline): SGHNT, YYREEE (reference sequence). J was trimmed by 6 bases and V by 2 bases; bases with no gene match: 5. The CDR3 is made up of 14 amino acids. Original processing notes: From reference gene primer amplification, estimates of nucleated cell counts were derived. The repertoire was sequenced with immunoSEQ multiplex PCR; TCRdb's copy has only in-frame clones and lacks some. V and J calls and clone size are as listed in that table; D and trimming were resolved from the DNA. This table has approximately 230,000 clones, 70% to 85% appearing once. Assignments of participants to cohorts depended upon their own reported clinical history.

This sequence originates from a man in his forties or fifties who had recovered from COVID-19. Sequenced sample: PBMCs or T cells enriched from blood (not recorded which). This chain joins TRBV5-4 and TRBJ1-3, with 7 positions matching TRBD1. Here the CDR3 DNA reads TGTGCCAGCAGCTTTACAGGGGCAGCAAACACCATATATTTT. It yields the protein CASSFTGAANTIYF.